Listed below are T cell receptor beta chains from one sample, sequenced in a study of cytomegalovirus exposure and HLA in healthy donors. TCRdb's copy holds only in-frame clones and misses some; the assay was immunoSEQ multiplex PCR. The sample yields about 160,000 clones, roughly 90% seen once. What was sequenced was PBMCs. The receptors here all came from a woman in her thirties in good health and CMV-seronegative. Each CDR3 is given with its conserved first and last residue. D genes are given only for firm matches. A row's size may be missing; if present it is once, few, many or a size class.

j_gene | v_gene | d_gene | abundance | CDR3aa | CDR3nt
TRBJ1-5 | TRBV27 | . | . | CASSPDSGAWGSQPQHF | TGTGCCAGCAGTCCCGACTCGGGGGCCTGGGGGAGTCAGCCCCAGCATTTT
TRBJ2-7 | TRBV30 | . | once | CAWEGRSYEQYF | TGTGCCTGGGAGGGGCGGTCCTACGAGCAGTACTTC
TRBJ2-2 | TRBV30 | . | . | CAWSRGRWNTGELFF | TGTGCCTGGAGTAGGGGCAGGTGGAACACCGGGGAGCTGTTTTTT
TRBJ2-7 | TRBV7-9 | . | . | CASSVRGNKDEQYF | TGTGCCAGCAGCGTAAGGGGGAATAAGGACGAGCAGTACTTC
TRBJ1-2 | TRBV5-4 | . | few | CASSGVPGMRADGSYGYTF | TGTGCCAGCAGCGGCGTGCCGGGTATGAGGGCAGACGGAAGCTATGGCTACACCTTC
TRBJ2-1 | TRBV7-2 | . | once | CASRTQTGPWGNNEQFF | TGTGCCAGCAGAACACAGACGGGGCCATGGGGAAACAATGAGCAGTTCTTC
TRBJ2-5 | TRBV13 | . | . | CASSFEETQYF | TGTGCCAGCAGCTTCGAGGAGACCCAGTACTTC
TRBJ1-3 | TRBV30 | TRBD1 | . | CAWRDPGTGVGNTIYF | TGTGCCTGGAGAGACCCCGGGACAGGGGTTGGAAACACCATATATTTT
TRBJ1-2 | TRBV13 | . | . | CASSLSAGGLGDGYTF | TGTGCCAGCAGCTTATCCGCCGGGGGGCTTGGTGATGGCTACACCTTC
TRBJ2-7 | TRBV5-1 | TRBD2 | few | CASSWGLDSYEQYF | TGCGCCAGCAGCTGGGGACTAGATTCCTACGAGCAGTACTTC
TRBJ1-1 | TRBV7-6 | . | . | CASSLAEGNTEAFF | TGTGCCAGCAGCTTAGCGGAAGGGAACACTGAAGCTTTCTTT
TRBJ2-2 | TRBV7-3 | . | . | CASSPGWDGELFF | TGTGCCAGCAGCCCCGGGTGGGACGGGGAGCTGTTTTTT
TRBJ1-5 | TRBV7-8 | . | . | CASSTYGEGHQHF | TGTGCCAGCAGCACCTACGGGGAAGGTCACCAGCATTTT
TRBJ2-3 | TRBV19 | . | . | CASSGAAYTDTQYF | TGTGCCAGTAGTGGGGCTGCCTACACAGATACGCAGTATTTT
TRBJ2-3 | TRBV6-4 | . | . | CASSDSMGTDTQYF | TGTGCCAGCAGTGACTCAATGGGGACAGATACGCAGTATTTT
TRBJ2-2 | TRBV27 | . | . | CASSFQGLDTGELFF | TGTGCCAGCAGCTTCCAGGGGCTCGACACCGGGGAGCTGTTTTTT
TRBJ2-3 | TRBV5-8 | . | once | CASSLDADTQYF | TGTGCCAGCAGCTTGGATGCAGATACGCAGTATTTT
TRBJ1-5 | TRBV10-2 | TRBD1 | . | CASRPGQPNQPQHF | TGCGCCAGCAGGCCGGGACAGCCCAATCAGCCCCAGCATTTT
TRBJ1-5 | TRBV6-5 | . | . | CASSYSSGGNQPQHF | TGTGCCAGCAGTTACTCGTCCGGGGGTAATCAGCCCCAGCATTTT
TRBJ2-5 | TRBV5-4 | TRBD1 | . | CASSLGDRGRETQYF | TGTGCCAGCAGCTTGGGCGACAGGGGGCGAGAGACCCAGTACTTC
TRBJ2-5 | TRBV7-9 | . | . | CASSRTGYQETQYF | TGTGCCAGCAGCCGTACAGGATATCAAGAGACCCAGTACTTC
TRBJ1-6 | TRBV11-2 | . | few | CASSTGLYNSPLHF | TGTGCCAGCAGCACGGGACTTTATAATTCACCCCTCCACTTT
TRBJ2-1 | TRBV10-3 | . | . | CAISEVQGSSYNEQFF | TGTGCCATCAGTGAGGTACAGGGATCCTCATACAATGAGCAGTTCTTC
TRBJ1-2 | TRBV27 | TRBD1 | . | CASSLTGTGYGYTF | TGTGCCAGCAGTCTAACCGGGACAGGATATGGCTACACCTTC
TRBJ1-4 | TRBV11-2 | TRBD1 | . | CASSPKGQGLFNEKLFF | TGTGCCAGCAGCCCCAAGGGACAGGGGTTATTTAATGAAAAACTGTTTTTT
TRBJ1-2 | TRBV28 | TRBD1 | . | CASRPGQAYGYTF | TGTGCCAGCAGACCCGGACAGGCCTATGGCTACACCTTC
TRBJ2-7 | TRBV27 | . | . | CASSFSWGYEQYF | TGTGCCAGCAGTTTTTCTTGGGGGTACGAGCAGTACTTC
TRBJ1-2 | TRBV7-9 | . | few | CASSARVQGLGHSYGYTF | TGTGCCAGCAGCGCCAGGGTACAGGGTTTGGGACATTCCTATGGCTACACCTTC
TRBJ1-2 | TRBV18 | . | . | CASSSENYGYTF | TGTGCCAGCTCCTCCGAGAACTATGGCTACACCTTC
TRBJ1-2 | TRBV6-4 | TRBD1 | . | CASRTNRGHSYGYTF | TGTGCCAGCCGTACAAACAGGGGGCATAGCTATGGCTACACCTTC
TRBJ2-1 | TRBV5-1 | TRBD1 | . | CASSLRTGSYNEQFF | TGCGCCAGCAGCTTGCGGACAGGGTCCTACAATGAGCAGTTCTTC
TRBJ2-3 | TRBV12-5 | . | . | CASGPTTDTQYF | TGTGCTAGTGGCCCTACCACAGATACGCAGTATTTT
TRBJ1-3 | TRBV9 | . | once | CASSVGRELSGNTIYF | TGTGCCAGCAGCGTAGGTCGGGAGCTCTCTGGAAACACCATATATTTT
TRBJ1-2 | TRBV14 | . | . | CASSRTSPRGNYGYTF | TGTGCCAGCAGCCGCACGAGCCCTAGGGGGAACTATGGCTACACCTTC
TRBJ2-5 | TRBV5-4 | . | once | CASRVGGQETQYF | TGTGCCAGCAGAGTTGGCGGTCAAGAGACCCAGTACTTC
TRBJ2-5 | TRBV19 | TRBD2 | . | CASSISAGGPQETQYF | TGTGCCAGTAGTATCTCAGCGGGAGGGCCCCAGGAGACCCAGTACTTC
TRBJ1-2 | TRBV5-1 | . | . | CASSLELAIHYTF | TGCGCCAGCAGCTTGGAACTGGCTATACACTACACCTTC
TRBJ2-7 | TRBV6-5 | . | . | CASRTLGRGYEQYF | TGTGCCAGCAGGACGCTGGGCAGGGGATACGAGCAGTACTTC
TRBJ2-6 | TRBV10-3 | . | . | CAISVSGANVLTF | TGTGCCATCAGTGTCTCTGGGGCCAACGTCCTGACTTTC
TRBJ2-5 | TRBV18 | TRBD2 | . | CASSPTSGRVQETQYF | TGTGCCAGCTCACCTACTAGCGGGAGGGTCCAAGAGACCCAGTACTTC
TRBJ2-7 | TRBV6-6 | TRBD2 | . | CASSTLAGGPIGEQYF | TGTGCCAGCAGTACCTTAGCGGGAGGGCCAATCGGCGAGCAGTACTTC
TRBJ2-6 | TRBV6-4 | . | . | CASSLQSSGANVLTF | TGTGCCAGCAGTTTACAGAGCTCTGGGGCCAACGTCCTGACTTTC